This T cell receptor beta chain derives from a study of blood T cells in healthy people across ages. Study-wide results and limits: Long-lived donors exceeded aged donors in naive CD4+ cells and diversity.

The use of a sample-barcoded 5' primer and a J-beta primer mix characterized a second PCR of roughly 6 to 11 cycles. TCRdb used MiXCR to reprocess the 5' RACE reads, holding one entry per CDR3 protein. The repertoire consists of 600,000 or so distinct CDR3 sequences, with about 30% occurring once and the leading ten covering 15% to 18%. CDR1 and CDR2 from the germline V gene are SGHVS and FQNEAQ. CDR3 size: 16 residues. Trimming cost V 5 bases and J 1 base, with 15 bases left between them. This clonotype was seen a few times. What it binds is not known. The TCR comes from a woman of 80 years or more in good health. The gene calls are TRBV7-8 and TRBJ1-5; tentatively, D is TRBD1 (5 bases). Sequencing was done on a sample of blood. CDR3 DNA sequence: TGTGCCAGCAGCGGCCGGATTGGGGCCAGCAATCAGCCCCAGCATTTT. Translated: CASSGRIGASNQPQHF.